The TCR beta chain described here comes from a study of blood T cell repertoires in COVID-19. Overall study context: The analysed material was cDNA or gDNA that came from T cells, B-cell-depleted T cells, or PBMCs.

The table came from immunoSEQ multiplex PCR; TCRdb's copy has only in-frame clones and leaves some out. The sample lists under 40,000 clones, approximately 90% occurring once. Germline V gene lookup returns CDR1 MNHEY and CDR2 SVGAGI. The CDR3 is 15 amino acids. The ends lost 2 bases at V and 8 bases at J; junction bases unmatched: 6. The gene calls are TRBV6-5 and TRBJ2-1; 10 bases line up with TRBD2. The sequencing sample was made of peripheral blood. This TCR was sampled from a man between 65 and 79 years old with active COVID-19. CDR3 amino acids: CASSYGLAGVDEQFF. The CDR3 nucleotides are TGTGCCAGCAGTTACGGGCTAGCGGGAGTGGATGAGCAGTTCTTC.